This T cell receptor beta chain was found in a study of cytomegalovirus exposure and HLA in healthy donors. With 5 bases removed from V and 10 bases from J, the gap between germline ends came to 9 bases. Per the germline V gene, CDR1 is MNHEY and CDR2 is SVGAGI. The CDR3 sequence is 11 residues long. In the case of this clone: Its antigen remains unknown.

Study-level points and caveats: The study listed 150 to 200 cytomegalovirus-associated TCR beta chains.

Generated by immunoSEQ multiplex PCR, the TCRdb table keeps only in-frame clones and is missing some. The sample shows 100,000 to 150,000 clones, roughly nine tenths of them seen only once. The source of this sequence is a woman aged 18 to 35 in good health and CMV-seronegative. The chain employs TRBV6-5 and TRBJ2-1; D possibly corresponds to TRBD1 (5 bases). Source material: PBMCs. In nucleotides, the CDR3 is TGTGCCAGCAGTACCTCAGGGGAGCAGTTCTTC. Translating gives CASSTSGEQFF.